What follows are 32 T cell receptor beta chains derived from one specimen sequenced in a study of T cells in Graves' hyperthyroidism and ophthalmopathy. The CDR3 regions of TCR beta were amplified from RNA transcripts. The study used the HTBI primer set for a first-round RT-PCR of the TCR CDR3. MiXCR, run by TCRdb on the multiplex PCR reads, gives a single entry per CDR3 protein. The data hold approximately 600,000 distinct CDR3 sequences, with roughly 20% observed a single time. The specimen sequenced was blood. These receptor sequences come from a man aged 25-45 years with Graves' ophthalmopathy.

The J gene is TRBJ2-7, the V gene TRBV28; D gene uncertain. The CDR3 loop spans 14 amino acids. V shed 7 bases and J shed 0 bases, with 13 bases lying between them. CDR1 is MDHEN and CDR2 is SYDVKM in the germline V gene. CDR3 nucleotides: TGTGCCAGCAAGGTTTTTGTAAGCTCCTACGAGCAGTACTTC. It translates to CASKVFVSSYEQYF.

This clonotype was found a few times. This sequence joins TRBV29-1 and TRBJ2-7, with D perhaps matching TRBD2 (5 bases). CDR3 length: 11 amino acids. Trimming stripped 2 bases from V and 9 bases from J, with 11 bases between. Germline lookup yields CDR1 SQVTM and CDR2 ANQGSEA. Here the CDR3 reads CSVELRAGQYF. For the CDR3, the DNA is TGCAGCGTTGAACTAAGGGCGGGGCAGTACTTC.

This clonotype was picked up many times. CDR3 in amino acids: CASSLTHINQPQHF. The CDR3 coding sequence is TGTGCCAGCAGTTTAACACACATCAATCAGCCCCAGCATTTT. The chain carries TRBV12-3 or TRBV12-4 and TRBJ1-5, with unresolved D. The CDR3 totals 14 residues. The germline V and J ends were trimmed by 2 bases and 3 bases, with 8 bases remaining between them.

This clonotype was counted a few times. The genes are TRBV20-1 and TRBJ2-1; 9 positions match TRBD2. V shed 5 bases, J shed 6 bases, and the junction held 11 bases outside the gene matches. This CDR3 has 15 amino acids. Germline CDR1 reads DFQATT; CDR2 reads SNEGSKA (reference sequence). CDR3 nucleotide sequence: TGCAGTGCTCCGACCGCAGCGGGAGGAGGCAATGAGCAGTTCTTC. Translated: CSAPTAAGGGNEQFF.

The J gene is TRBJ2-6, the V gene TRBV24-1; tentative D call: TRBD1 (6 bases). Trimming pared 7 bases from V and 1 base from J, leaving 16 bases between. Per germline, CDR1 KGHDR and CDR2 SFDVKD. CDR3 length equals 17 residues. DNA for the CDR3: TGTGCCACCAGCTCACACAGGGAGCATTCTGGGGCCAACGTCCTGACTTTC. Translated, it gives CATSSHREHSGANVLTF.

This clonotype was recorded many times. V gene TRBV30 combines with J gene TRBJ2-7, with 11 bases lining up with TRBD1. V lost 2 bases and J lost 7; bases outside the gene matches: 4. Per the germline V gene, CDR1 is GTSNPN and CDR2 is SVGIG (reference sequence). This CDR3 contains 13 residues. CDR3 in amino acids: CAWSLDRGREQYF. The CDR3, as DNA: TGTGCCTGGAGTCTGGACAGGGGGCGTGAGCAGTACTTC.

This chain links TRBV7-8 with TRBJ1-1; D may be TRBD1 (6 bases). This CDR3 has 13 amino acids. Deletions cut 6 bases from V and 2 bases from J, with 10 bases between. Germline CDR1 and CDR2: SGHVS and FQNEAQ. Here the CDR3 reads CASRVGTNTEAFF. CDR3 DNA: TGTGCCAGCAGAGTGGGGACAAACACTGAAGCTTTCTTT.

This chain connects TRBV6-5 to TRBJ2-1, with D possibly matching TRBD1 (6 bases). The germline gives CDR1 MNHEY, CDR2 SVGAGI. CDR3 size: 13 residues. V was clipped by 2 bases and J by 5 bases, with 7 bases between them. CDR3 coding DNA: TGTGCCAGCAGTTACCAGGGGAACAATGAGCAGTTCTTC. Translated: CASSYQGNNEQFF.

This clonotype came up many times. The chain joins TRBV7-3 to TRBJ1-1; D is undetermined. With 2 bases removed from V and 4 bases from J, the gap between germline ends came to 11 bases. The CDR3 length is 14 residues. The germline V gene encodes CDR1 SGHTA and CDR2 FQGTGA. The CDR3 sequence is CASSLGEYGTEAFF. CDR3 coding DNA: TGTGCCAGCAGCTTAGGGGAATATGGCACTGAAGCTTTCTTT.

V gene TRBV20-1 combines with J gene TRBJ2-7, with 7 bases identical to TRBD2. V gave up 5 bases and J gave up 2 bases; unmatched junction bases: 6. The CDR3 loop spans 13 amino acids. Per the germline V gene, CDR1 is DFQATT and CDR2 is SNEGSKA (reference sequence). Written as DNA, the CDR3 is TGCAGTGCTCGGCTAGCGGCTACCTACGAGCAGTACTTC. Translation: CSARLAATYEQYF.

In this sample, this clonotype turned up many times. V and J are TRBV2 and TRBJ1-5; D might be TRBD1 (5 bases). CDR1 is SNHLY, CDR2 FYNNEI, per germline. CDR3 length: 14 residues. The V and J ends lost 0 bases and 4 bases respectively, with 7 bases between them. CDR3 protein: CASSEAAGNQPQHF. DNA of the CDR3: TGTGCCAGCAGTGAAGCGGCAGGGAATCAGCCCCAGCATTTT. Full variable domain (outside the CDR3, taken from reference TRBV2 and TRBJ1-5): EPEVTQTPSHQVTQMGQEVILRCVPISNHLYFYWYRQILGQKVEFLVSFYNNEISEKSEIFDDQFSVERPDGSNFTLKIRSTKLEDSAMYFCASSEAAGNQPQHFGDGTRLSIL.

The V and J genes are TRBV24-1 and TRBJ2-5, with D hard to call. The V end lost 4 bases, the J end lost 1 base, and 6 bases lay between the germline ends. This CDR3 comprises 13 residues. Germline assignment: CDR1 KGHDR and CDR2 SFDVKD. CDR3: CATSEGFQETQYF. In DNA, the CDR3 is TGTGCCACCAGTGAGGGTTTCCAAGAGACCCAGTACTTC.

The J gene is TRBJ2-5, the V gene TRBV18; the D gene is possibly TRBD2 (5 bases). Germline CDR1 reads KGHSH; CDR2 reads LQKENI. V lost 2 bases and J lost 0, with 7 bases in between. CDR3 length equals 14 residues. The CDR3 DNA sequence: TGTGCCAGCTCACCATACGGGGACCAAGAGACCCAGTACTTC. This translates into CASSPYGDQETQYF.

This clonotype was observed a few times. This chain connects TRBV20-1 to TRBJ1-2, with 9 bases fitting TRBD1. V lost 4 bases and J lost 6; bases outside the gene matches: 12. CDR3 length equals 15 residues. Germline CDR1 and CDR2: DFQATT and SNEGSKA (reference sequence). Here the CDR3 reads CSATHADRGSDGYTF. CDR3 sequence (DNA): TGCAGTGCTACACACGCTGACAGGGGGTCGGATGGCTACACCTTC.

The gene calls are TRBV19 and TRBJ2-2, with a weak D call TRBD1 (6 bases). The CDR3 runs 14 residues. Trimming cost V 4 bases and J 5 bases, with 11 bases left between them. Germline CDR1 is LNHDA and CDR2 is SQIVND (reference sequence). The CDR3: CASSRKTGTGELFF. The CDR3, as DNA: TGTGCCAGTAGTAGAAAAACAGGGACCGGGGAGCTGTTTTTT. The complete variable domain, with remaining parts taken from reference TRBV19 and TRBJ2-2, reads DGGITQSPKYLFRKEGQNVTLSCEQNLNHDAMYWYRQDPGQGLRLIYYSQIVNDFQKGDIAEGYSVSREKKESFPLTVTSAQKNPTAFYLCASSRKTGTGELFFGEGSRLTVL.

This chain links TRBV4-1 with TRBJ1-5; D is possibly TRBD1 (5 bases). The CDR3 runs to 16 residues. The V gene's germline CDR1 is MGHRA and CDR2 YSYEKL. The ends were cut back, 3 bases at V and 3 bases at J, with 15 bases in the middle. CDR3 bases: TGCGCCAGCAGCCACGGACCTGGAGGGGCCAATCAGCCCCAGCATTTT. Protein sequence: CASSHGPGGANQPQHF.

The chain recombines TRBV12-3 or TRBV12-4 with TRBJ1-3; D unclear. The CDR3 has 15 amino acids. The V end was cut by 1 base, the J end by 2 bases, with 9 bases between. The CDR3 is CASSLDLGAGNTIYF. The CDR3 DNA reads TGTGCCAGCAGTTTAGACCTGGGTGCTGGAAACACCATATATTTT.

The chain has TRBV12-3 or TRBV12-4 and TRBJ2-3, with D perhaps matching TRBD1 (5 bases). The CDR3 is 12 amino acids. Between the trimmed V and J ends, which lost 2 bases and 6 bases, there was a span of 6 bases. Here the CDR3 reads CASSLSGDTQYF. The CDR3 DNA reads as TGTGCCAGCAGTTTATCAGGGGATACGCAGTATTTT.

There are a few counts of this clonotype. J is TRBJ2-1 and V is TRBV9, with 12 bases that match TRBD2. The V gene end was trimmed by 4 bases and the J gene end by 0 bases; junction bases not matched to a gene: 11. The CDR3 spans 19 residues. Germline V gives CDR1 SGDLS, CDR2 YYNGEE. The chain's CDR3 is CASSFRTSGIESSYNEQFF. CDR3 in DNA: TGTGCCAGCAGCTTTCGGACTAGCGGGATAGAGAGCTCCTACAATGAGCAGTTCTTC. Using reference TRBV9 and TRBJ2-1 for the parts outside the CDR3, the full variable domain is DSGVTQTPKHLITATGQRVTLRCSPRSGDLSVYWYQQSLDQGLQFLIQYYNGEERAKGNILERFSAQQFPDLHSELNLSSLELGDSALYFCASSFRTSGIESSYNEQFFGPGTRLTVL.

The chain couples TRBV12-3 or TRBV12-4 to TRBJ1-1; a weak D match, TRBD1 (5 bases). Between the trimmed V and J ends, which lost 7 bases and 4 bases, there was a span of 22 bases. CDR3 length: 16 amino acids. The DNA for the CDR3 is TGTGCCAGCACCCCGAGAGGGCGGGGGGTGAGCACTGAAGCTTTCTTT. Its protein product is CASTPRGRGVSTEAFF.

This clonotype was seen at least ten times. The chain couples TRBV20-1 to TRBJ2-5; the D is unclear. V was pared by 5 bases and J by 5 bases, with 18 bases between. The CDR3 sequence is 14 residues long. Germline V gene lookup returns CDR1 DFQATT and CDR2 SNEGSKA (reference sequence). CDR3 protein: CSASGLLGFETQYF. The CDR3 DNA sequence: TGCAGTGCTTCGGGCCTCCTGGGTTTCGAGACCCAGTACTTC.

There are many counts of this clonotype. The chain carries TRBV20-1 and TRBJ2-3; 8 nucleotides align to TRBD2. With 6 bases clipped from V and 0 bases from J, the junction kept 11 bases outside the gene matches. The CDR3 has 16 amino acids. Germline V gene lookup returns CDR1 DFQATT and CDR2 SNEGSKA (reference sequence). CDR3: CSASLAGITSTDTQYF. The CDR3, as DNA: TGCAGTGCCAGTCTAGCGGGTATTACTAGCACAGATACGCAGTATTTT.

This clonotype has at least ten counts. In DNA form, the CDR3 reads TGTGCCAGCAACACCGGTAGTTTGGATGAGCAGTTCTTC. Translated, it gives CASNTGSLDEQFF. The V call is TRBV18, the J call TRBJ2-1; no clear D gene. The CDR3 extends over 13 amino acids. Looked up from germline, CDR1 is KGHSH and CDR2 is LQKENI. The V end was cut by 8 bases, the J end by 8 bases, with 16 bases between.

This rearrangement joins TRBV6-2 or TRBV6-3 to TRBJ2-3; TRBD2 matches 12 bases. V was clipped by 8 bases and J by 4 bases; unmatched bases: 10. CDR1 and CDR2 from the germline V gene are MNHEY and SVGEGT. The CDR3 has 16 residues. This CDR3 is CASLRPSGRAADTQYF. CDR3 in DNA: TGTGCCAGCCTTCGCCCTAGCGGGAGGGCCGCAGATACGCAGTATTTT.

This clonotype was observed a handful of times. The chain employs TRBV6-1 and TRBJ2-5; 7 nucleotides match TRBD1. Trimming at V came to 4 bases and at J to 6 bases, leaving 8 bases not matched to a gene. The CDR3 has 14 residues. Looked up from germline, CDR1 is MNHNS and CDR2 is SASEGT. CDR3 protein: CASSGTGPIQTQYF. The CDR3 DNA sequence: TGTGCCAGCAGTGGGACAGGTCCCATTCAGACCCAGTACTTC.

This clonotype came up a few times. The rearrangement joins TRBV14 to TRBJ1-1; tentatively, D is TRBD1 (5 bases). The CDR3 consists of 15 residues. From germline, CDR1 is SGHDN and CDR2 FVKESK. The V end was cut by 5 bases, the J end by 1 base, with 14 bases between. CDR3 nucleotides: TGTGCCAGCAGCTGGGGACGGACCCCGAACACTGAAGCTTTCTTT. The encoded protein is CASSWGRTPNTEAFF.

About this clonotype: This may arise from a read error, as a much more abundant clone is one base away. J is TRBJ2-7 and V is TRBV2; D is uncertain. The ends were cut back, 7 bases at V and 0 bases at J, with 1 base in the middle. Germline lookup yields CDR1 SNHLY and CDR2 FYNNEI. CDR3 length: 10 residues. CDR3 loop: CASTSYEQYF. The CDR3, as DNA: TGTGCCAGCACCTCCTACGAGCAGTACTTC.

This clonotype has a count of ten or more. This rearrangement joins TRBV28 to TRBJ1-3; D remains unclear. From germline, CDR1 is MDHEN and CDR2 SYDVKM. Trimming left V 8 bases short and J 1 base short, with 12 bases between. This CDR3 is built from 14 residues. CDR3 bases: TGTGCCAGCCTCCCTGGAGGATCTGGAAACACCATATATTTT. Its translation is CASLPGGSGNTIYF.

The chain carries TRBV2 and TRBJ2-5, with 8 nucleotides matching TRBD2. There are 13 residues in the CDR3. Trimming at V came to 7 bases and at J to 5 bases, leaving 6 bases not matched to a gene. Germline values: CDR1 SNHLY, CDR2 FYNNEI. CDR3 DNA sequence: TGTGCCAGCACCAGCGGGAGACGGGAGACCCAGTACTTC. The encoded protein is CASTSGRRETQYF.

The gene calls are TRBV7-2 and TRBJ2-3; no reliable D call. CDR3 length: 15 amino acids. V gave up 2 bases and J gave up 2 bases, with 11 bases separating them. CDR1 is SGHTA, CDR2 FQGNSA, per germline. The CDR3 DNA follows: TGTGCCAGCAGCTTAAACCGACTTAACACAGATACGCAGTATTTT. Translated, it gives CASSLNRLNTDTQYF.

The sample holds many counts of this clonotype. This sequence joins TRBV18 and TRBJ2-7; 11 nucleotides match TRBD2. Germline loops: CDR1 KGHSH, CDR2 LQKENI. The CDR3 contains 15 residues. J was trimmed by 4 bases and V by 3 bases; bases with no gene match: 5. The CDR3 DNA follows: TGTGCCAGCTCACCGGCGACTAGCGGGAAATACGAGCAGTACTTC. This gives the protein CASSPATSGKYEQYF.

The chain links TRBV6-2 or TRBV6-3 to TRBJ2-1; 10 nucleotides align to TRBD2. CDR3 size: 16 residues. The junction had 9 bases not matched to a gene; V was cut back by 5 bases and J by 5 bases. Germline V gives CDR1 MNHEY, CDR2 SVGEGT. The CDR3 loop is CASSTLNLAGDNEQFF. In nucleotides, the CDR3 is TGTGCCAGCAGTACGCTAAACCTAGCGGGAGACAATGAGCAGTTCTTC.